This T cell receptor (beta chain) stems from a study of cytomegalovirus exposure and HLA in healthy donors (dated by TCRdb to the late 2010s). For the study in its entirety: According to an earlier analysis of 587 of the donors, about 180 million T cells yielded roughly 110 million unique TCR beta sequences and 276 Gb of sequence data. Rather than drawing on any new phenotypic data, the later analysis identified candidate immune exposures from TCR beta sequences and the way those sequences occurred across donors. Roughly 5 DR-DQ haplotypes were treated as single units for association and clustering because of strong linkage in the cohort. In addition to the first cohort of hundreds of subjects, a separate validation cohort of 120 different subjects was used. The study combined high-throughput TCR immunosequencing, statistical association of individual TCRs with disease status, and machine learning to predict cytomegalovirus infection status. In a later analysis, previously published TCR beta repertoires from fewer than 750 donors were re-analyzed and high-resolution HLA genotyping was added so that TCR occurrence patterns could be studied. Among the approximately 430 genotyped donors, more than 70% belonged to the genetic ancestry cluster associated with self-reported Caucasian donors. The study aimed to test whether cataloging public T cell receptors could reveal signatures of past pathogen exposure. Genome-wide SNP genotypes for about three fifths of the 666 donors were used in a later genetic analysis, which treated that subset as a discovery cohort. Among about 360 genotyped donors of the cohort, an average of 235,054 unique TCR beta nucleotide sequences were sequenced per donor, about a sixth of them non-productive. HLA typing included class I and class II loci at four-digit resolution. Approximately 300 gigabases of sequencing data and around 80 million unique TCR sequences made up an early release that covered several hundred HLA-typed donors. An earlier analysis of around 580 of the donors used high-throughput TCR beta sequencing to judge whether each TCR beta V gene segment behaved as functional or pseudogenic. Typing coverage varied by locus: roughly 629-630 donors for A, B, C, DRB1 and DQB1; approximately 560 for DQA1; nearly 610 for DPA1; 450 to 480 for DPB1. Every discovery cohort repertoire had been produced on one sequencing platform. Alongside the repertoire data, information on donor age, sex, ethnicity and CMV serostatus was compiled. Using immunosequencing, the study profiled T cell repertoires from 666 subjects and related those repertoires to cytomegalovirus serostatus.

Broader findings and caveats from the paper: Some IMGT-functional V segments, including TRBV6-2 and TRBV6-3, could not be distinguished by the 87-base-pair reads and were therefore excluded. The authors suggested that the approach could potentially be extended to other disease states and immunological phenotypes. The classifier was reported to diagnose cytomegalovirus status with high specificity and sensitivity in both the original and validation cohorts. Because counts were too low, about 15 rarely observed V segments, including chromosome 9 orphons, were left out of the earlier analysis of over 550 of the donors. This cohort had only TCR beta chains sequenced, and the lack of alpha or paired-chain data limited which features could be detected. When HLA alleles, especially DR and DQ, strongly co-occurred, TCR associations were difficult to assign to individual alleles. In a later genetic analysis, a missense DCLRE1C variant was associated with V-gene and J-gene trimming of TCR beta chains, and the association was replicated in an independent cohort. Correlated functional status among segregating V segments might reflect linkage disequilibrium, but an unknown experimental factor could not be ruled out. In the study, about 150 TCR beta chains were listed as associated with cytomegalovirus. Presence/absence analyses assumed roughly uniform sequencing depth across donors, an assumption that may not hold. An earlier analysis of approximately 500 of the donors showed that most TCR beta V segments appeared in productive rearrangements either about 87% or about 30% of the time, which broadly matched IMGT annotations. A cluster of highly shared sequence variants was judged likely to represent a technical artifact of the sequencing pipeline. In vitro tests confirmed that a few of the cytomegalovirus-associated TCR beta chains recognize cytomegalovirus antigens. The only immune exposure information available for the cohort was CMV serostatus. A further reported finding was that TCR beta sequences accurately predicted the HLA-A and HLA-B alleles for most subjects in the first cohort. HLA typing was unavailable for some donors at each locus, so association tests used only the typed subset. A later analysis found that most CMV-associated TCR beta chains appeared HLA-restricted, with HLA associations seemingly driven largely by CMV exposure. In a later analysis, some 18,000 TCR beta sequences were associated with specific HLA alleles at a false discovery rate of 0.05. In a later analysis, HLA-associated TCR beta chains were found to be more clonally expanded and to have lower generation probabilities than equally common non-associated chains. Compared with the 666-donor mean, donors in an Asian-associated ancestry cluster had fewer N-insertions in productive TCRs, according to a later genetic analysis. A later analysis found that TCR association rates varied across HLA loci, with DRB1 alleles showing the most associated TCRs and HLA-C alleles the fewest. While some public TCRs were present in many individuals, most TCR sequences turned up only very rarely across donors. A later analysis reported that several top co-occurrence clusters appeared linked to parvovirus B19, influenza, CMV and Epstein-Barr virus.

As encoded in the germline V gene (reference sequence), CDR1 is GTSNPN while CDR2 is SVGIG. V is reduced by 0 bases and J by 5 bases, leaving a spacing of 16 bases between them. CDR3 length: 15 amino acids, cysteine to phenylalanine. The sequence is cut down to CDR3 DNA, 45 bases in frame from base 1. The cohort comprised under 700 healthy bone marrow donors. Cohort members were all nominally healthy when sampled, although unrecorded immune exposures were likely present. The donor tested CMV seropositive, placing the donor among the 290 or so seropositive members of the cohort. A peripheral blood sample was collected from each donor, and TCR beta sequencing was performed on peripheral blood mononuclear cells. The Qiagen DNeasy Blood Extraction Kit was used to extract genomic DNA from the blood cell samples. The library was generated by the immunoSEQ multiplex PCR assay. The multiplex PCR relied on a mix of 60 forward primers for TCR Vbeta segments and 13 reverse primers for TCR Jbeta segments. Amplification of the CDR3 region of rearranged TCR beta genes was performed with a multiplex PCR assay on genomic DNA. On the Illumina HiSeq System, the amplified TCR beta libraries were sequenced as 87-base-pair reads. In the paper's pipeline: Across the roughly 700 repertoires, a later analysis counted tens of millions of unique TCR beta chains, approximately 12 million of which were shared by at least two donors. A nearest-neighbor algorithm error-corrected the raw reads and collapsed the reads into unique sequences, merging closely related sequences to remove PCR and sequencing errors. CDR3 sequences were aligned to IMGT reference sequences to assign V, D and J gene segments. For a sequence to be retained, a match of at least six nucleotides was required to both a V gene segment and a J gene segment. Rearrangements were classified as productive when the CDR3 lacked stop codons and remained in frame with V and J, and all other rearrangements were classified as non-productive. Following IMGT convention, CDR3 was defined as the stretch from the second conserved V-encoded cysteine up to the conserved J-encoded phenylalanine. Sequences without an unambiguous match to a single V gene segment were excluded from the earlier analysis of about 640 of the donors. In an earlier analysis of approximately 590 of the donors, a V segment was called functional when productive rearrangements were above 56.7%, and segregating when the standard deviation between donors exceeded 5%. A statistical classification framework was built to diagnose cytomegalovirus status from the catalog of TCR beta chain sequences. In a later analysis, TCR nucleotide sequences were compared against IMGT/GENE-DB human TR gene sequences so that V and J genes could be assigned. In a later analysis, CDR3 sequences and most-parsimonious VDJ recombination scenarios were assigned using the TCRdist pipeline. A later analysis defined each TCR beta chain by its CDR3 amino acid sequence plus V-gene family, and excluded reads lacking a unique V-gene family. To address suspected cross-contamination and a sequencing artifact, a later analysis removed roughly 580 highly shared, low-generation-probability nucleotide sequences. For each public chain, a later analysis derived a clonal expansion index from normalized ranks of inferred template counts within each repertoire. In a later analysis, generation probabilities were computed with a VDJ recombination model fitted to out-of-frame rearrangements, and the resulting probabilities were checked against IGoR. In a later analysis, hypergeometric tests were used to score TCR-TCR, TCR-HLA and TCR-CMV co-occurrence, with a repertoire-size bias correction applied to TCR pairs. False discovery rates were estimated in a later analysis by permuting HLA or CMV assignments 20 times. In a later analysis, co-occurring TCRs were grouped with DBSCAN, and TCRdist sequence similarity was added when clustering was performed within HLA-allele-positive subsets. Repertoires with fewer than 30,000 or more than 120,000 public chains were left out of co-occurrence clustering, as were about 5 repertoires with anomalous nucleotide sharing. TCRdb re-hosts the immuneACCESS table, in-frame sequences only. Its copies lack some clones; in the studies checked, an unresolved V gene accounts for under half of them, and the cause for the rest is not known. V, J and clone size derive from that table, while D and trimming were established from the DNA sequence. Counted in this sample were roughly 84,000 clones; 63% of them appeared once. Of the sample, 15% is held by the ten largest clones.

Concerning this clone itself: The antigen this receptor binds is unknown. No base-level quality is on record; no much larger clone is a single base apart.

The origin of this receptor is a woman in her thirties or forties in good health and CMV-seropositive. The sequence joins TRBV30 to TRBJ2-5, with the D gene too uncertain to name. Sequencing input: PBMCs. The DNA reads TGTGCCTGGAGTGTAAAAGAGCTTACCAGGGAGACCCAGTACTTC. Its protein reads: CAWSVKELTRETQYF.